Below are 27 T cell receptor beta chains sequenced from a single sample in a study of molecular identifiers for immune sequencing clone quantification listed by TCRdb under 2018. The library was produced with PCR. Sequenced using a NextSeq 500. The public reads were quality trimmed at Q25 with fastp and then assembled into clones with MiXCR by TCRdb, keeping productive beta chains. Each record represents a unique CDR3 protein, reported with the most common genes and DNA among its rows. The sample profile shows hundreds of thousands of distinct CDR3 sequences; around 25% of them were found once. About 0.73% of the sample is held by the ten biggest clonotypes. The specimen sequenced was naive CD8+ T cells from blood, with Jurkat cell RNA spiked in. The cell subset or site label corresponds to: FACS-sorted CD8+CD4-CCR7+CD45RA+ naive T cells. Receptor source: a human donor in good health. Some libraries in this study had Jurkat cell RNA spiked in.

This clonotype has only a few counts. The DNA of the CDR3 is TGTGCCTGGAGTCCGACAGGGATGTACGAGCAGTACTTC. Translation: CAWSPTGMYEQYF. The gene calls are TRBV30 and TRBJ2-7; 7 bases are shared with TRBD1. J was trimmed by 4 bases and V by 2 bases; bases with no gene match: 5. Germline CDR1 reads GTSNPN; CDR2 reads SVGIG (reference sequence). The CDR3 sequence is 13 residues long.

On this clonotype itself: The germline gene is not matched at one end of the junction; a read error may be the cause. CDR3 residues: CASGQVTGNRYEQYF. In DNA form, the CDR3 reads TGCGCCAGCGGCCAAGTAACAGGGAATCGGTACGAGCAGTACTTC. The gene calls are TRBV4-1 and TRBJ2-7; D is possibly TRBD1 (6 bases). This CDR3 contains 15 residues. Germline V gene lookup returns CDR1 MGHRA and CDR2 YSYEKL.

There are a few counts of this clonotype. The chain recombines TRBV4-3 with TRBJ1-4; no clear D. Germline lookup yields CDR1 LGHNA and CDR2 YSLEER. The CDR3 covers 16 residues. V lost 0 bases and J lost 6, with 14 bases in between. In DNA, the CDR3 is TGCGCCAGCAGCCAAGACGGTACGGGGATGTATGAAAAACTGTTTTTT. Protein sequence: CASSQDGTGMYEKLFF.

This clonotype was seen a few times. The chain links TRBV30 to TRBJ2-7; a possible D gene is TRBD1 (5 bases). Trimming stripped 2 bases from V and 12 bases from J, with 14 bases between. CDR1 and CDR2 (germline): GTSNPN, SVGIG (reference sequence). The CDR3 sequence is 11 residues long. The CDR3 loop is CAWSPQPGLYF. CDR3 coding DNA: TGTGCCTGGAGTCCTCAGCCAGGGCTGTACTTC.

This clonotype was counted many times. The genes are TRBV19 and TRBJ1-1, with D hard to call. From germline, CDR1 is LNHDA and CDR2 SQIVND (reference sequence). The CDR3 length is 11 residues. With 3 bases removed from V and 7 bases from J, the gap between germline ends came to 6 bases. The CDR3 DNA sequence: TGTGCCAGTAGTATCTTGGGTGAAGCTTTCTTT. Amino acid sequence: CASSILGEAFF.

The rearrangement joins TRBV27 to TRBJ1-5; TRBD1 is a possible D gene (6 bases). V was pared by 5 bases and J by 6 bases, with 14 bases between. This CDR3 is built from 14 residues. CDR1 and CDR2 from the germline V gene are MNHEY and SMNVEV (reference sequence). DNA for the CDR3: TGTGCCAGCAGTAGGGGGTTGTCAGTTCAGCCCCAGCATTTT. It codes for CASSRGLSVQPQHF.

CDR3 nucleotide sequence: TGTGCCAGCAGTGACGGGACAGGGGGATTGTATGGCTACACCTTC. It is translated as CASSDGTGGLYGYTF. The rearrangement links TRBV6-4 to TRBJ1-2; TRBD1 agrees at 11 bases. J was trimmed by 5 bases and V by 2 bases; bases with no gene match: 4. CDR1 is MRHNA, CDR2 SNTAGT, per germline. The CDR3 totals 15 residues.

This clonotype was observed many times. This chain links TRBV5-5 with TRBJ2-2; 8 bases align to TRBD1. Germline V lookup: CDR1 SGHKS, CDR2 YYEKEE (reference sequence). J was trimmed by 4 bases and V by 2 bases; bases with no gene match: 4. The CDR3 covers 15 residues. The CDR3 region has the DNA TGTGCCAGCAGCTTTGGAACAGGGGGCACCGGGGAGCTGTTTTTT. Amino acids: CASSFGTGGTGELFF.

This clonotype appeared many times. The genes are TRBV6-2 or TRBV6-3 and TRBJ2-7; 7 nucleotides align to TRBD2. J was trimmed by 6 bases and V by 5 bases; bases with no gene match: 10. This CDR3 contains 14 residues. Germline CDR1 MNHEY, CDR2 SVGEGT. The DNA for the CDR3 is TGTGCCAGCAGTCAAGCGCTTACGGGGGGCGAGCAGTACTTC. Its protein is CASSQALTGGEQYF.

This clonotype came up a few times. V is TRBV4-1 and J is TRBJ2-7; either TRBD1 or TRBD2 may fit D (5 bases each). Looked up from germline, CDR1 is MGHRA and CDR2 is YSYEKL. Trimming left V 1 base short and J 5 bases short, with 12 bases between. The CDR3 is 14 residues long. The CDR3 DNA reads as TGCGCCAGCAGCCAAGTAGAGGGGCCCAACGAGCAGTACTTC. Protein: CASSQVEGPNEQYF.

As for this clonotype: Since a much larger clone is just one base distant, this may be a read error. This chain joins TRBV6-2 or TRBV6-3 and TRBJ2-7; D is ambiguous. The length of the CDR3 is 14 residues. CDR1 and CDR2 (germline): MNHEY, SVGEGT. The CDR3, as DNA: TGTGCCAGCGGTTACACCCGTATGGAAGGGAAGCAGTACTTC. Protein: CASGYTRMEGKQYF.

Note on this clonotype: Relative to the germline gene, one junction end is altered; a read error may explain this. The chain employs TRBV20-1 and TRBJ2-7; no firm D call. The CDR3 runs 13 residues. Germline V gives CDR1 DFQATT, CDR2 SNEGSKA (reference sequence). CDR3 in amino acids: CSAPLGYSFEQYF. The CDR3 DNA reads TGCAGTGCCCCCCTAGGTTACTCCTTCGAGCAGTACTTC.

This clonotype was counted at least ten times. The chain combines TRBV27 with TRBJ2-6; TRBD1 matches at 9 bases. Unmatched junction bases numbered 3, after V lost 3 bases and J lost 3 bases. From germline, CDR1 is MNHEY and CDR2 SMNVEV (reference sequence). The CDR3 length is 16 residues. The CDR3: CASSLTGGHGANVLTF. The CDR3 DNA reads TGTGCCAGCAGTTTGACAGGGGGTCATGGGGCCAACGTCCTGACTTTC.

This clonotype has only a few counts. This CDR3 is CASSFFGADEKLFF. The CDR3 DNA reads TGTGCCAGCAGTTTTTTTGGGGCGGATGAAAAACTGTTTTTT. The chain uses TRBV11-2 and TRBJ1-4, with TRBD1 as a possible D gene (5 bases). Trimming shortened V by 6 bases and J by 6 bases, and 14 bases separated the two germline ends. The CDR3 has 14 residues. Germline values: CDR1 SGHAT, CDR2 FQNNGV.

The chain is built from TRBV6-5 and TRBJ2-7, with D perhaps TRBD1 (6 bases). The V gene lost 0 bases and the J gene lost 7 bases, with 16 bases spanning the gap. The length of the CDR3 is 15 residues. The germline V gene has CDR1 MNHEY and CDR2 SVGAGI. The DNA of the CDR3 is TGTGCCAGCAGTTACTCGCCAGGGGCCTTTTCAGAGCAGTACTTC. It translates to CASSYSPGAFSEQYF.

The chain links TRBV7-2 to TRBJ2-5; D ambiguous. Germline CDR1 and CDR2: SGHTA and FQGNSA. This CDR3 is built from 16 residues. Between the trimmed V and J ends, which lost 4 bases and 1 base, there was a span of 16 bases. The CDR3 loop is CASSSHEARSQETQYF. For the CDR3, the DNA is TGTGCCAGCAGCTCGCATGAGGCCAGATCCCAAGAGACCCAGTACTTC.

The CDR3 protein is CASSPRPLYSNQPQHF. CDR3 nucleotides: TGTGCCAGCTCTCCTCGGCCGCTGTATAGCAATCAGCCCCAGCATTTT. J is TRBJ1-5 and V is TRBV27; D not certain. V lost 8 bases, J lost 0 bases, and 17 bases lay in between. CDR3 size: 16 residues. Germline V gene data show CDR1 as MNHEY and CDR2 as SMNVEV (reference sequence).

Note on this clonotype: An end of the junction does not agree with germline; a read error may underlie this. The genes are TRBV6-5 and TRBJ1-1, with D unclear. Germline V gives CDR1 MNHEY, CDR2 SVGAGI. This CDR3 region has 14 residues. The CDR3 sequence: CASSSLPTNTEAVF. In DNA, the CDR3 is TGCGCCAGCAGTTCCCTCCCCACGAACACTGAAGCTGTCTTT.

A note on this clonotype: One end of the junction does not line up with germline, which may come from a read error. The chain recombines TRBV6-2 or TRBV6-3 with TRBJ2-5, with D maybe TRBD2 (5 bases). This CDR3 is 11 amino acids long. CDR1 MNHEY and CDR2 SVGEGT come from the germline V gene. The CDR3 sequence is CASSSGETRYF. In DNA, the CDR3 is TGTGCCAGCAGTTCCGGGGAGACCCGGTACTTC.

This clonotype was found many times. Its ends do not fully match the called genes, so a read error is possible. V gene TRBV15 combines with J gene TRBJ1-5; a weak D match, TRBD1 (6 bases). Germline loops: CDR1 LNHNV, CDR2 YYDKDF (reference sequence). This CDR3 has 15 amino acids. The chain's CDR3 is CATSRDTGSSQPQHF. The CDR3 region has the DNA TGTGCCACCAGCAGAGATACAGGGAGCAGTCAGCCCCAGCATTTT.

The chain recombines TRBV6-5 with TRBJ2-7; TRBD1 aligns across 12 bases. The CDR3 covers 17 residues. Germline trimming cut 0 bases from V and 6 bases from J; bases unmatched to any gene: 9. Looked up from germline, CDR1 is MNHEY and CDR2 is SVGAGI. The CDR3 DNA follows: TGTGCCAGCAGTTACTCGAAGTTCGGGACAGGGGGCCTCGAGCAGTACTTC. This gives the protein CASSYSKFGTGGLEQYF.

This clonotype has a count of ten or more. The J gene is TRBJ1-1, the V gene TRBV7-9, with D perhaps matching TRBD1 (5 bases). Germline CDR1 is SEHNR and CDR2 is FQNEAQ (reference sequence). The CDR3 totals 14 residues. V lost 2 bases and J 5 bases, leaving 12 bases between the germline ends. CDR3 DNA sequence: TGTGCCAGCAGCTTAAAGAAGGGGCTGACTGAAGCTTTCTTT. The encoded protein is CASSLKKGLTEAFF.

The chain links TRBV20-1 to TRBJ2-3; possible D gene TRBD1, 6 bases. The CDR3 has 15 amino acids. V dropped 3 bases and J dropped 0 bases, with 13 bases sitting between them. Germline CDR1 DFQATT, CDR2 SNEGSKA (reference sequence). The CDR3 coding sequence is TGCAGTGCTAGTATTCAGGGGCAGAGCACAGATACGCAGTATTTT. Its translation is CSASIQGQSTDTQYF.

In this sample, this clonotype turned up once. A clone one base away is much larger, so this may be a read error. V and J are TRBV4-3 and TRBJ1-1; 8 positions agree with TRBD1. Trimming removed 5 bases from V and 3 bases from J; junction bases left unmatched: 8. CDR1 is LGHNA, CDR2 YSLEER, per germline. CDR3 size: 15 residues. The CDR3 sequence: CASSYDRGMDTEAFF. The CDR3 DNA is TGCGCCAGCAGCTACGACAGGGGAATGGACACTGAAGCTTTCTTT.

The V and J genes are TRBV24-1 and TRBJ2-7, with D possibly called TRBD1 or TRBD2 (6 bases each). V was cut by 3 bases and J by 4 bases, with 15 bases left in between. This CDR3 is built from 15 residues. CDR1 is KGHDR, CDR2 SFDVKD, per germline. The CDR3 loop is CATSDPSRGAYEQYF. The DNA of the CDR3 is TGTGCCACCAGTGATCCCAGTAGGGGGGCTTACGAGCAGTACTTC.

This clonotype was seen ten or more times. V gene TRBV6-2 or TRBV6-3 combines with J gene TRBJ2-3, with D maybe TRBD2 (5 bases). V lost 2 bases, J lost 6 bases, and 15 bases lay in between. This CDR3 is 15 amino acids long. CDR1 and CDR2 (germline): MNHEY, SVGEGT. DNA for the CDR3: TGTGCCAGCAGTTACCATAGCGCCCTATTGGATACGCAGTATTTT. This encodes CASSYHSALLDTQYF.

Turning to this clonotype: One base away lies a much larger clone, so this may be a sequencing read error. The rearrangement uses TRBV24-1 and TRBJ1-2; TRBD1 agrees at 9 bases. The CDR3 runs 16 residues. Trimming at V came to 4 bases and at J to 3 bases, leaving 8 bases not matched to a gene. The V gene's germline CDR1 is KGHDR and CDR2 SFDVKD. The CDR3 region is CATSEATGGAYYGYTF. The CDR3 DNA is TGTGCCACCAGTGAAGCAACAGGGGGCGCCTACTATGGCTACACCTTC.